This TCR beta chain was documented in a study of blood T cells in healthy people across ages. This clonotype was counted only a few times. The germline V and J ends were trimmed by 0 bases and 4 bases, with 12 bases remaining between them. The CDR3 is made up of 15 amino acids. Germline CDR1 reads MGHRA; CDR2 reads YSYEKL. Then a second PCR, running about 6 to 12 cycles, was carried out with a sample-barcoded 5' primer and a J-beta primer mix. TCRdb re-derived calls from the 5' RACE reads in MiXCR, one entry per CDR3 protein. Of approximately 760,000 distinct CDR3 sequences listed, 25% are singletons. This sample was shared with a second study, whose subject was T cells of mothers and their children.

The rearrangement joins TRBV4-1 to TRBJ1-1; tentative D call: TRBD1 (5 bases). The receptor was derived from a boy between 10 and 17 years old in good health. The sample was blood. The CDR3 protein is CASSQDFGGGTEAFF. CDR3 nucleotide sequence: TGCGCCAGCAGCCAAGATTTCGGGGGGGGCACTGAAGCTTTCTTT.